The 12 T cell receptor beta chains below come from one sample, sequenced in a study of molecular identifiers for immune sequencing clone quantification. TCRdb re-derived calls from the PCR reads in MiXCR, one entry per CDR3 protein. The sample contains about 640,000 distinct CDR3 sequences, 15% to 20% of which appear only once. Source material: naive CD8+ T cells from blood, with Jurkat cell RNA spiked in. Subset noted: FACS-sorted CD8+CD4-CCR7+CD45RA+ naive T cells. The receptor source for this set is a human donor in good health. Some libraries in this study had Jurkat cell RNA spiked in.

For this clonotype: The junction departs from the called germline gene at one end, perhaps through a read error. The V and J genes are TRBV5-6 and TRBJ2-3; 12 nucleotides line up with TRBD2. Germline V gene data show CDR1 as SGHDT and CDR2 as YYEEEE. CDR3 length: 16 amino acids. CDR3 residues: CASSLGLAGSTDTQCF. The CDR3 DNA reads TGTGCCAGCAGCTTAGGACTAGCGGGAAGCACAGATACGCAGTGTTTT.

This clonotype was detected ten times or more. The genes are TRBV21-1 and TRBJ2-5; whether TRBD1, the table's D call, matches the DNA was not checked. TRBV21-1 is deemed a pseudogene. The CDR3 extends over 15 amino acids. CDR3 residues: CASRGEWTGEETQYF. The CDR3, as DNA: TGTGCCAGCAGGGGGGAATGGACAGGAGAAGAGACCCAGTACTTC.

This clonotype came up many times. The chain has TRBV29-1 and TRBJ2-5, with a possible D match to TRBD1 (6 bases). The CDR3 sequence is 12 residues long. Germline V lookup: CDR1 SQVTM, CDR2 ANQGSEA. Trimming stripped 5 bases from V and 7 bases from J, with 14 bases between. The chain's CDR3 is CSVLDSSATQYF. The CDR3 coding sequence is TGCAGCGTTCTGGACAGCAGCGCGACCCAGTACTTC.

This clonotype was picked up a small number of times. The gene calls are TRBV2 and TRBJ1-4; possibly TRBD1 for D (6 bases). This CDR3 region has 17 residues. CDR1 is SNHLY and CDR2 is FYNNEI in the germline V gene. V dropped 0 bases and J dropped 5 bases, with 16 bases sitting between them. CDR3 nucleotide sequence: TGTGCCAGCAGTGAAGCGCTTGAGGGACATTGGAATGAAAAACTGTTTTTT. Amino acid sequence: CASSEALEGHWNEKLFF.

For this clonotype: A much larger clone differs by one base, so this may be a read error. The J gene is TRBJ2-7, the V gene TRBV4-3; D possibly matches TRBD1 or TRBD2 (6 bases each). The germline gives CDR1 LGHNA, CDR2 YSLEER. The CDR3 is 15 amino acids. CDR3 sequence reads: CASSQGRGDLYEQCF. CDR3 nucleotide sequence: TGCGCCAGCAGCCAAGGTAGGGGGGACCTCTACGAGCAGTGCTTC.

This clonotype came up many times. This chain links TRBV15 with TRBJ2-3; D is uncertain. CDR1 is LNHNV and CDR2 is YYDKDF in the germline V gene (reference sequence). The CDR3 totals 11 residues. Trimming removed 8 bases from V and 2 bases from J, with 5 bases in between. DNA of the CDR3: TGTGCCACCTCGGACACAGATACGCAGTATTTT. Its translation is CATSDTDTQYF.

The gene calls are TRBV19 and TRBJ1-6, with a weak D call TRBD1 (6 bases). V was shortened by 5 bases and J by 7 bases, with 15 bases between the two germline ends. CDR1 is LNHDA, CDR2 SQIVND, per germline (reference sequence). CDR3 size: 15 residues. This CDR3 reads CASSFYSTGNSPLHF. The CDR3 nucleotides read TGTGCCAGTAGTTTTTATTCAACAGGGAATTCACCCCTCCACTTT.

This clonotype was counted ten times or more. The rearrangement links TRBV19 to TRBJ2-7; 10 bases are shared with TRBD1. Looked up from germline, CDR1 is LNHDA and CDR2 is SQIVND (reference sequence). The trim removed 3 bases at V and 1 base at J, leaving 3 bases unmatched. The CDR3 totals 15 residues. CDR3 in DNA: TGTGCCAGTAGTATTGGGACAGGGGAATCCTACGAGCAGTACTTC. This gives the protein CASSIGTGESYEQYF.

Concerning this clonotype itself: This could be a read error, since a much larger clone is one nucleotide away. This sequence joins TRBV28 and TRBJ2-7; D may be TRBD2 (5 bases). CDR1 and CDR2 (germline): MDHEN, SYDVKM. The CDR3 runs to 12 residues. Trimming stripped 5 bases from V and 9 bases from J, with 14 bases between. The CDR3 sequence is CASSMTGIPQYF. CDR3 coding DNA: TGTGCCAGCAGTATGACGGGAATCCCGCAGTACTTC.

Concerning this clonotype itself: Possible read error: a much larger clone is one base away. The chain recombines TRBV4-1 with TRBJ2-7; either TRBD1 or TRBD2 may fit D (5 bases each). The germline V gene encodes CDR1 MGHRA and CDR2 YSYEKL. The CDR3 is 12 residues long. The CDR3 protein is CTSSQTTGPQYF. The CDR3 nucleotides read TGCACCAGCAGCCAAACAACGGGGCCTCAGTACTTC.

The chain uses TRBV27 and TRBJ1-2; TRBD1 is a possible D gene (5 bases). CDR3 length equals 14 residues. The V gene lost 2 bases and the J gene lost 3 bases, with 10 bases spanning the gap. The germline V gene encodes CDR1 MNHEY and CDR2 SMNVEV (reference sequence). CDR3 nucleotides: TGTGCCAGCAGTTTAACAGGCGCCTACTATGGCTACACCTTC. Its protein is CASSLTGAYYGYTF.

In its sample, this clonotype was seen once. Being one base from a much bigger clone, this may be a read error. V gene TRBV10-3 combines with J gene TRBJ2-7, with 7 nucleotides matching TRBD1. Germline loops: CDR1 ENHRY, CDR2 SYGVKD. The CDR3 sequence is 15 residues long. The CDR3: CPISDPGQPSYEQYF. For the CDR3, the DNA is TGTCCCATCAGTGACCCGGGACAGCCATCCTACGAGCAGTACTTC.